This T cell receptor beta chain was identified during a study of cytotoxic CD8 clonotypes in ibrutinib-treated CLL. Study-level background: Investigators reported roughly 24 partial and 2 complete responses; after median around 63 months, about 15 patients remained remitted and some twelve progressed.

The study, taken as a whole, reports: Clonality increased at ibrutinib response, then returned toward baseline at progression. There were few public clonotypes, and on treatment they contracted or stayed stable.

Repertoires were generated with immunoSEQ multiplex PCR, while TCRdb's copy carries only in-frame clones and drops some. The sample lists around 150,000 clones; 80% were seen once. Comments on this clone: The antigen is undetermined.

The trim removed 3 bases at V and 9 bases at J, leaving 8 bases unmatched. The CDR3 sequence is 16 residues long. In germline, CDR1 is MNHEY, CDR2 SMNVEV (reference sequence). The receptor was derived from a human donor with chronic lymphocytic leukemia. Here the sequenced sample was PBMCs, taken after 36 months of ibrutinib treatment. J is TRBJ1-6 and V is TRBV27; 10 bases agree with TRBD1. Here the CDR3 reads CASSFRGQGEGSPLHF. In DNA, the CDR3 is TGTGCCAGCAGTTTCCGTGGACAGGGGGAAGGTTCACCCCTCCACTTT.